This TCR beta chain was recovered during a study of blood T cell repertoires in COVID-19. Study summary: Samples representing acute and convalescent COVID-19 were sourced from the United States, Italy and Spain.

The assay was immunoSEQ multiplex PCR, and TCRdb's table has in-frame clones only and misses some. The sample includes about 310,000 clones, roughly nine tenths seen only once; the top ten take roughly 2.3%. V was clipped by 3 bases and J by 7 bases; unmatched bases: 0. CDR1 and CDR2 (germline): MNHEY, SMNVEV (reference sequence). This CDR3 comprises 12 residues. What was sequenced was peripheral blood. This chain links TRBV27 with TRBJ2-1; TRBD2 agrees at 7 bases. The receptor was isolated from a man younger than 30 with active or convalescent COVID-19. CDR3 sequence (DNA): TGTGCCAGCAGTTTCGGGGGGAATGAGCAGTTCTTC. As protein: CASSFGGNEQFF.